Included here is one TCR beta chain sequence, with context. The entry originates in a study of T cell changes during pregnancy in multiple sclerosis. The germline V gene encodes CDR1 SGHRS and CDR2 YFSETQ. The CDR3 extends over 14 amino acids. V lost 4 bases and J lost 1, with 11 bases in between. Using immunoSEQ multiplex PCR, the repertoire was profiled, and TCRdb retains in-frame clones only, with some absent. The table includes about 22,000 clones, about 89% detected once. This receptor was taken from a female donor in good health, enrolled as a control in a pregnancy study. The rearrangement uses TRBV5-1 and TRBJ2-5, with a tentative D call TRBD1 (5 bases). The sample consisted of CD4+ T cells from peripheral blood mononuclear cells, taken in the third trimester of pregnancy. The CDR3 bases are TGCGCCAGCAGCGGAATGACAGTCCAAGAGACCCAGTACTTC. Its translation: CASSGMTVQETQYF.